Below are 25 T cell receptor beta chains sequenced from a single sample in a study of blood T cell repertoires in COVID-19. Profiled with immunoSEQ multiplex PCR; TCRdb holds only in-frame clones, not every one. The sample lists some 200,000 clones; about nine tenths were seen once. Sequenced material: PBMCs or T cells enriched from blood (not recorded which). The receptor source for this set is a middle-aged woman with acute COVID-19.

The rearrangement links TRBV4-2 to TRBJ1-5; TRBD1 is a possible D gene (5 bases). The CDR3 spans 14 residues. V was shortened by 0 bases and J by 3 bases, with 6 bases between the two germline ends. CDR1 is LGHNA, CDR2 YNFKEQ, per germline. In DNA form, the CDR3 reads TGTGCCAGCAGCCAAGAACAGGCCAATCAGCCCCAGCATTTT. This encodes CASSQEQANQPQHF.

The chain recombines TRBV7-9 with TRBJ2-7, with 8 positions matching TRBD1. Unmatched junction bases numbered 6, after V lost 1 base and J lost 7 bases. Germline V lookup: CDR1 SEHNR, CDR2 FQNEAQ (reference sequence). The CDR3 length is 14 residues. The CDR3 region has the DNA TGTGCCAGCAGCTTAGGGGACAGGCCAAGTGAGCAGTACTTC. Its translation: CASSLGDRPSEQYF.

As regards this clone: The identical CDR3 is also encoded by other nucleotide sequences in the sample. The chain recombines TRBV12-3 or TRBV12-4 with TRBJ1-1; TRBD1 aligns across 8 bases. The J segment lost 4 bases and the V segment lost 3 bases, leaving 1 base of the junction unmatched. The CDR3 has 13 amino acids. The CDR3 DNA reads TGTGCCAGCAGTTTTACAGGGGGCACTGAAGCTTTCTTT. Translation: CASSFTGGTEAFF.

This chain links TRBV27 with TRBJ1-4, with D possibly being TRBD1 (5 bases). Per the germline V gene, CDR1 is MNHEY and CDR2 is SMNVEV (reference sequence). V was cut by 5 bases and J by 0 bases, with 10 bases left in between. The CDR3 is 15 residues long. CDR3 amino acids: CASSMRQTTNEKLFF. The CDR3 DNA is TGTGCCAGCAGTATGAGACAGACAACTAATGAAAAACTGTTTTTT.

This chain joins TRBV7-2 and TRBJ1-5; D gene uncertain. Trimming cost V 3 bases and J 0 bases, with 18 bases left between them. The CDR3 spans 18 residues. CDR1 is SGHTA, CDR2 FQGNSA, per germline. In DNA form, the CDR3 reads TGTGCCAGCAGCTTTCCTCCTGGCCGAATTTATAGCAATCAGCCCCAGCATTTT. It is translated as CASSFPPGRIYSNQPQHF.

The V and J genes are TRBV7-9 and TRBJ1-2; D is uncertain. The CDR3 runs 13 residues. Trimming removed 2 bases at V and 4 bases at J, with 8 bases between. Germline CDR1 SEHNR, CDR2 FQNEAQ (reference sequence). CDR3 sequence (DNA): TGTGCCAGCAGCTTAAGAGGCACCTATGGCTACACCTTC. Its translation: CASSLRGTYGYTF.

The V and J genes are TRBV27 and TRBJ1-5; 8 positions match TRBD1. The CDR3 has 16 residues. Germline V gene sequence: CDR1 MNHEY, CDR2 SMNVEV (reference sequence). V was pared by 6 bases and J by 2 bases, with 9 bases of the junction left unmatched. The CDR3 sequence is CASSKLQGDGNQPQHF. CDR3 nucleotides: TGTGCCAGCAGCAAATTACAGGGGGACGGCAATCAGCCCCAGCATTTT.

The chain carries TRBV29-1 and TRBJ1-1, with D possibly TRBD1 on 6 matching bases. Germline CDR1 and CDR2: SQVTM and ANQGSEA. Trimming pared 3 bases from V and 0 bases from J, leaving 11 bases between. CDR3 length equals 14 residues. The CDR3: CSVDTGSMNTEAFF. The CDR3 nucleotides read TGCAGCGTTGATACAGGGTCCATGAACACTGAAGCTTTCTTT.

This chain's CDR3 is CASSPGTSPSEQYF. CDR3 DNA sequence: TGTGCCAGCTCACCGGGGACTAGCCCGAGCGAGCAGTACTTC. This chain connects TRBV18 to TRBJ2-7, with 9 nucleotides matching TRBD2. The germline V gene encodes CDR1 KGHSH and CDR2 LQKENI. This CDR3 spans 14 amino acids. V lost 3 bases to trimming and J lost 6 bases; unmatched junction nucleotides: 6.

The sample holds a few counts of this clone. The chain is built from TRBV23-1 and TRBJ1-1, with a possible D match to TRBD1 (6 bases). TRBV23-1 is noted as an ORF with a role that remains uncertain. The CDR3 is made up of 14 amino acids. The V and J ends lost 2 bases and 11 bases respectively, with 18 bases between them. CDR3 loop: CASSQPQGNLRAFF. The CDR3 DNA reads TGCGCCAGCAGTCAACCACAGGGAAATCTCAGGGCTTTCTTT.

V usage is TRBV10-3 and J usage is TRBJ1-1; D is perhaps TRBD1 (6 bases). CDR1 is ENHRY, CDR2 SYGVKD, per germline. Trimming left V 0 bases short and J 1 base short, with 12 bases between. This CDR3 has 16 amino acids. This CDR3 is CAISESVGASNTEAFF. The CDR3 bases are TGTGCCATCAGTGAGTCGGTGGGGGCATCGAACACTGAAGCTTTCTTT.

The chain combines TRBV24-1 with TRBJ2-5, with TRBD2 identical over 7 bases. With V trimmed by 0 bases and J by 9 bases, 0 bases remained unmatched. The germline V gene has CDR1 KGHDR and CDR2 SFDVKD. The CDR3 covers 12 residues. CDR3 in amino acids: CATSDLRGAQYF. The CDR3 region has the DNA TGTGCCACCAGTGATTTGCGGGGGGCCCAGTACTTC.

This clone was recorded only once. The chain joins TRBV7-8 to TRBJ2-2, with TRBD2 identical over 11 bases. V shed 5 bases and J 3 bases; nucleotides not matched to a gene: 14. This CDR3 is 19 amino acids long. Germline V CDR1 and CDR2: SGHVS, FQNEAQ. The CDR3 here is CASSTQASGGLIDTGELFF. CDR3 nucleotides: TGTGCCAGCAGCACACAAGCTAGCGGGGGGCTAATCGACACCGGGGAGCTGTTTTTT.

In this sample, this clone turned up a few times. This chain connects TRBV6-5 to TRBJ2-1, with D possibly matching TRBD2 (6 bases). CDR1 is MNHEY and CDR2 is SVGAGI in the germline V gene. V lost 6 bases to trimming and J lost 4 bases, with 16 bases between them. The CDR3 consists of 15 residues. In DNA form, the CDR3 reads TGTGCCAGCAGCGACGCGGCGGGGTCGTACAATGAGCAGTTCTTC. As protein: CASSDAAGSYNEQFF.

The rearrangement links TRBV7-2 to TRBJ2-3, with TRBD2 identical over 11 bases. CDR1 and CDR2 from the germline V gene are SGHTA and FQGNSA. The CDR3 contains 18 residues. The V segment lost 1 base and the J segment 4 bases; nucleotides outside the gene matches: 10. The chain's CDR3 is CASSLDVAGGPWADTQYF. The CDR3 DNA reads as TGTGCCAGCAGCTTAGATGTAGCGGGGGGGCCATGGGCAGATACGCAGTATTTT.

V usage is TRBV6-5 and J usage is TRBJ1-2, with TRBD1 matching 9 bases. Germline CDR1 MNHEY, CDR2 SVGAGI. This CDR3 region has 16 residues. Losses at the gene ends were 0 bases for V and 0 bases for J; bases not matched to a gene: 2. CDR3 DNA: TGTGCCAGCAGTTACTCTCGGACAGGGGCTAACTATGGCTACACCTTC. It encodes CASSYSRTGANYGYTF.

V and J are TRBV9 and TRBJ2-2; 7 bases agree with TRBD2. The CDR3 spans 16 residues. V lost 3 bases, J lost 5 bases, and 10 bases stayed unmatched. The germline V gene encodes CDR1 SGDLS and CDR2 YYNGEE. Here the CDR3 reads CASSALWTSLTGELFF. CDR3 bases: TGTGCCAGCAGCGCCCTCTGGACTAGTCTAACCGGGGAGCTGTTTTTT.

The chain uses TRBV6-5 and TRBJ1-1; 7 positions match TRBD1. Germline assignment: CDR1 MNHEY and CDR2 SVGAGI. V was clipped by 6 bases and J by 3 bases; unmatched bases: 10. This CDR3 has 15 amino acids. Here the CDR3 reads CASRSDRARDTEAFF. The DNA of the CDR3 is TGTGCCAGCAGAAGTGACAGGGCACGGGACACTGAAGCTTTCTTT.

V is TRBV7-2 and J is TRBJ2-3; 10 nucleotides match TRBD2. This CDR3 comprises 15 residues. Trimming removed 5 bases from V and 5 bases from J; junction bases left unmatched: 7. Per germline, CDR1 SGHTA and CDR2 FQGNSA. The CDR3 protein is CASSPGLAARDTQYF. The CDR3 DNA is TGTGCCAGCAGCCCCGGACTAGCGGCCAGAGATACGCAGTATTTT.

The rearrangement links TRBV12-3 or TRBV12-4 to TRBJ1-2, with D hard to call. Trimming removed 4 bases from V and 4 bases from J, with 7 bases in between. This CDR3 contains 12 residues. The CDR3 DNA reads TGTGCCAGCAGTTGGCAGGTCTATGGCTACACCTTC. This translates into CASSWQVYGYTF.

The chain links TRBV7-9 to TRBJ2-5; D is possibly TRBD2 (6 bases). Germline V lookup: CDR1 SEHNR, CDR2 FQNEAQ (reference sequence). V was trimmed by 1 base and J by 2 bases, leaving 8 bases between them. The CDR3 length is 14 residues. The CDR3 DNA reads TGTGCCAGCAGCTTAGTTGGAGGGCAAGAGACCCAGTACTTC. This codes for CASSLVGGQETQYF.

This clone appeared many times. The sample carries other DNA sequences with the same CDR3. V is TRBV6-5 and J is TRBJ2-2, with D possibly being TRBD1 (6 bases). Looked up from germline, CDR1 is MNHEY and CDR2 is SVGAGI. Trimming pared 7 bases from V and 5 bases from J, leaving 14 bases between. The CDR3 spans 14 residues. CDR3 loop: CASTLTQGTGELFF. The CDR3 region has the DNA TGTGCCAGCACTCTAACTCAGGGGACCGGGGAGCTGTTTTTT.

V usage is TRBV5-6 and J usage is TRBJ2-4; D might be TRBD2 (7 bases). Trimming took 7 bases from V and 1 from J, leaving 15 bases between them. This CDR3 contains 15 residues. Germline V gene data show CDR1 as SGHDT and CDR2 as YYEEEE. The DNA of the CDR3 is TGTGCCAGCCGTGCTCGGGGGGCCGCCAAAAACATTCAGTACTTC. Encoded protein: CASRARGAAKNIQYF.

V and J are TRBV18 and TRBJ1-1; weak D call: TRBD1 (5 bases). V dropped 5 bases and J dropped 0 bases, with 16 bases sitting between them. The CDR3 loop spans 16 amino acids. Germline CDR1 and CDR2: KGHSH and LQKENI. CDR3 loop: CASSSTSTALNTEAFF. The CDR3 region has the DNA TGTGCCAGCTCATCAACCTCGACAGCACTGAACACTGAAGCTTTCTTT.

This clone was counted between two and nine times. V and J are TRBV29-1 and TRBJ1-2, with D uncertain. CDR1 is SQVTM and CDR2 is ANQGSEA in the germline V gene. This CDR3 has 15 amino acids. V lost 0 bases and J 2 bases, leaving 13 bases between the germline ends. The CDR3 sequence: CSVEEVQDLNYGYTF. The CDR3, as DNA: TGCAGCGTTGAAGAGGTGCAGGATTTAAACTATGGCTACACCTTC.